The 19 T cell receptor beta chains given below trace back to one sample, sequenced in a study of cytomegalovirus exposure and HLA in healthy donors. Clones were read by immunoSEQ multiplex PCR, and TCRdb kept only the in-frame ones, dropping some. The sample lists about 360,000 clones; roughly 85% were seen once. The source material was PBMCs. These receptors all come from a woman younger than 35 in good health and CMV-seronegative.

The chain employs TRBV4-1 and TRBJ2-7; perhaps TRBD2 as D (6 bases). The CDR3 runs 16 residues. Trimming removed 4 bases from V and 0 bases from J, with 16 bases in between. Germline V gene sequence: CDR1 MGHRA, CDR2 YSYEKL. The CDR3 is CASSPTGSGPSYEQYF. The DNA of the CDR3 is TGCGCCAGCAGCCCTACGGGGAGCGGGCCCTCCTACGAGCAGTACTTC.

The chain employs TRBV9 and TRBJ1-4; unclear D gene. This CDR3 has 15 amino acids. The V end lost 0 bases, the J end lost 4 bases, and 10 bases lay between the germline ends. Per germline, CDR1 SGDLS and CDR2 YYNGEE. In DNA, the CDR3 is TGTGCCAGCAGCGTAGGAGAGGCCCTTAATGAAAAACTGTTTTTT. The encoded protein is CASSVGEALNEKLFF.

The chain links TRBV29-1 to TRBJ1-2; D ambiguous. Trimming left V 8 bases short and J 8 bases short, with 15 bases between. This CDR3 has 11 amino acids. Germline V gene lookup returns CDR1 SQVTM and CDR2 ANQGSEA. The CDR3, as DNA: TGCAGCATCCCCTTTATCGAGGGCTACACCTTC. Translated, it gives CSIPFIEGYTF. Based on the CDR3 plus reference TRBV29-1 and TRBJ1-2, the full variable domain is SAVISQKPSRDICQRGTSLTIQCQVDSQVTMMFWYRQQPGQSLTLIATANQGSEATYESGFVIDKFPISRPNLTFSTLTVSNMSPEDSSIYLCSIPFIEGYTFGSGTRLTVV.

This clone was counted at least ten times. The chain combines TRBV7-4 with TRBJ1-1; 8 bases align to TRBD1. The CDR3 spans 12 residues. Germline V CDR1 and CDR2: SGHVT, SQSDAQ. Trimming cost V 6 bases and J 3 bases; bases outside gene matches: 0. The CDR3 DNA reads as TGTGCCAGCAGGGACAGGGACACTGAAGCTTTCTTT. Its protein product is CASRDRDTEAFF.

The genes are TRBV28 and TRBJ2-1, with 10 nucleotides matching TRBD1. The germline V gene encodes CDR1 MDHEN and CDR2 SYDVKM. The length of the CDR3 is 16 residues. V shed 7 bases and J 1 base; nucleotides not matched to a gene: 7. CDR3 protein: CASNLPGQGSYNEQFF. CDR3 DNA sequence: TGTGCCAGCAACCTACCGGGACAGGGGTCCTACAATGAGCAGTTCTTC. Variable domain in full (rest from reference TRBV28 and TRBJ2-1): DVKVTQSSRYLVKRTGEKVFLECVQDMDHENMFWYRQDPGLGLRLIYFSYDVKMKEKGDIPEGYSVSREKKERFSLILESASTNQTSMYLCASNLPGQGSYNEQFFGPGTRLTVL.

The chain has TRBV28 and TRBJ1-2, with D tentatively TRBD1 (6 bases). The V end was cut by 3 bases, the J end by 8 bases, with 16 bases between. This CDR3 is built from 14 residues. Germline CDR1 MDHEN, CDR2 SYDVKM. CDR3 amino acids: CASSFPGGGEGYTF. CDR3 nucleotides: TGTGCCAGCAGTTTCCCTGGGGGCGGAGAAGGCTACACCTTC.

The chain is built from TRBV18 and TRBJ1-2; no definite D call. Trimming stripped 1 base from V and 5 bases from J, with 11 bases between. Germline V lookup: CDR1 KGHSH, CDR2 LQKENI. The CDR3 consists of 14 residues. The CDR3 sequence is CASSPLEGEYGYTF. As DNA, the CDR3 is TGTGCCAGCTCACCACTCGAGGGTGAATATGGCTACACCTTC.

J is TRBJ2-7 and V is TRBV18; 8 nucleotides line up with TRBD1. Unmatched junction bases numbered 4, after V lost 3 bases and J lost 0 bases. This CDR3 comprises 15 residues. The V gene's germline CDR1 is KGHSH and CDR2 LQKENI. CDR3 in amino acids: CASSPGTGSSYEQYF. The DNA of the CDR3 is TGTGCCAGCTCACCCGGGACAGGTAGCTCCTACGAGCAGTACTTC. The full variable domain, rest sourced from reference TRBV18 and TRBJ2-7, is NAGVMQNPRHLVRRRGQEARLRCSPMKGHSHVYWYRQLPEEGLKFMVYLQKENIIDESGMPKERFSAEFPKEGPSILRIQQVVRGDSAAYFCASSPGTGSSYEQYFGPGTRLTVT.

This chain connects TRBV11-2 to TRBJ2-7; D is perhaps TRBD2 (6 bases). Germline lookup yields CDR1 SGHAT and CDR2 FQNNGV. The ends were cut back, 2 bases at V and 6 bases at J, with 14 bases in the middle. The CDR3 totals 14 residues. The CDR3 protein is CASSLSPGLREQYF. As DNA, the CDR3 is TGTGCCAGCAGCTTATCCCCGGGACTCCGCGAGCAGTACTTC.

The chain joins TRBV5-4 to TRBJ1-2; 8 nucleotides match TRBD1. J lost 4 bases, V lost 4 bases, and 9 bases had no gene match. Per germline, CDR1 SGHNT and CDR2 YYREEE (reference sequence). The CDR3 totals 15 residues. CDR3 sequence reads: CASSTGQVPTYGYTF. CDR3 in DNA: TGTGCCAGCAGCACGGGACAGGTGCCTACCTATGGCTACACCTTC.

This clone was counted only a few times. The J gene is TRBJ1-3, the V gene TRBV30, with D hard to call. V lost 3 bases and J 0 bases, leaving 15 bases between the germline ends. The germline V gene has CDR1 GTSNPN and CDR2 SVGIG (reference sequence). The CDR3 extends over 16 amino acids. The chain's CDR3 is CAWSRLGSYSGNTIYF. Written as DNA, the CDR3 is TGTGCCTGGAGCCGACTTGGGTCCTACTCTGGAAACACCATATATTTT.

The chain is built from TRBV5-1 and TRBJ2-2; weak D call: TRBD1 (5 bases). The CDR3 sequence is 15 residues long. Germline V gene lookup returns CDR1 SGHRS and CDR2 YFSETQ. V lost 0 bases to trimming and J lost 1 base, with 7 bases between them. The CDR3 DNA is TGCGCCAGCAGCTTGGTTCAGGGGAACACCGGGGAGCTGTTTTTT. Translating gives CASSLVQGNTGELFF.

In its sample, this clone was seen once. The DNA of the CDR3 is TGTGCCAGCAGTGATCCCGGGGGGGTCCAAGAGACCCAGTACTTC. Amino acid sequence: CASSDPGGVQETQYF. This chain links TRBV2 with TRBJ2-5; 8 nucleotides match TRBD2. Germline-derived CDR1 and CDR2 are SNHLY and FYNNEI. V gave up 3 bases and J gave up 1 base; unmatched junction bases: 4. The CDR3 runs 15 residues. Looking up the rest from reference TRBV2 and TRBJ2-5 gives the full variable domain: EPEVTQTPSHQVTQMGQEVILRCVPISNHLYFYWYRQILGQKVEFLVSFYNNEISEKSEIFDDQFSVERPDGSNFTLKIRSTKLEDSAMYFCASSDPGGVQETQYFGPGTRLLVL.

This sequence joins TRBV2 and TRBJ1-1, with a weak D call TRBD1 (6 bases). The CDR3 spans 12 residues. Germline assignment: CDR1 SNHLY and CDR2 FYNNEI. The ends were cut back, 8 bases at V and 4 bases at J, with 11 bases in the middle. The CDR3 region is CASERGGTEAFF. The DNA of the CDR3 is TGTGCCAGCGAGAGGGGGGGCACTGAAGCTTTCTTT.

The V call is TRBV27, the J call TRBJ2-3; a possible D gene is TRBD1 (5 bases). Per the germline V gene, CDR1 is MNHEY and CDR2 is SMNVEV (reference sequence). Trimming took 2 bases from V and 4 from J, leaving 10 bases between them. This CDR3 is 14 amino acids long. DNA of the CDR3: TGTGCCAGCAGTTTAGTCAGGGCCCCAGATACGCAGTATTTT. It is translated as CASSLVRAPDTQYF.

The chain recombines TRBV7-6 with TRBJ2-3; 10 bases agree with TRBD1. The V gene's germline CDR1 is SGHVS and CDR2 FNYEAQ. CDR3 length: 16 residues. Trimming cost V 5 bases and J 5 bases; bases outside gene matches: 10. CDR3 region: CASSAGQGLSGDTQYF. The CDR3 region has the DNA TGTGCCAGCAGCGCGGGACAGGGGCTTTCAGGAGATACGCAGTATTTT. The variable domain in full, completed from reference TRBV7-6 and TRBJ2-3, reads GAGVSQSPRYKVTKRGQDVALRCDPISGHVSLYWYRQALGQGPEFLTYFNYEAQQDKSGLPNDRFSAERPEGSISTLTIQRTEQRDSAMYRCASSAGQGLSGDTQYFGPGTRLTVL.

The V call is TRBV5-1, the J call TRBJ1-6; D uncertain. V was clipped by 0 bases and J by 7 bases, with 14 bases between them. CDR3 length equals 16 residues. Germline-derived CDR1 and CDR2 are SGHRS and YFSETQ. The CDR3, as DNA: TGCGCCAGCAGCTTGGCCGCGGCCGGAGGAAATTCACCCCTCCACTTT. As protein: CASSLAAAGGNSPLHF.

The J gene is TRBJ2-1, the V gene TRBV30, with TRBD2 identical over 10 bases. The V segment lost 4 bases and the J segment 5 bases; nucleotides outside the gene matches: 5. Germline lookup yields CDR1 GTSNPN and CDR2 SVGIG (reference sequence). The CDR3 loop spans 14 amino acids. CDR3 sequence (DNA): TGTGCCTGGAAAGCTAGCGGGAGCAACAATGAGCAGTTCTTC. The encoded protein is CAWKASGSNNEQFF.

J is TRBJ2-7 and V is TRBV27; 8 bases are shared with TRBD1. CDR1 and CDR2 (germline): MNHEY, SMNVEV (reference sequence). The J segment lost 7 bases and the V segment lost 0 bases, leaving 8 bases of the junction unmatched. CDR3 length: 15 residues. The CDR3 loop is CASSLSRTGMNEQYF. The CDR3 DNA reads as TGTGCCAGCAGTTTATCGCGGACAGGGATGAATGAGCAGTACTTC.